The 2 T cell receptor beta chains reported below all come from one sample, sequenced in a study of T cell repertoires in cytomegalovirus infection. TCRdb re-called the reads with MiXCR, one entry per CDR3 protein. Of 480,000 or so distinct CDR3 sequences listed, over 9% were seen once; the top ten hold about a tenth. Sequenced: PBMCs. All receptors derive from a human donor in good health (CMV status not recorded). Some clones in this sample may be carry-over from other donors' samples.

The table lists this clonotype with many counts. This chain uses TRBV7-9 with TRBJ2-7; D might be TRBD1 (5 bases). Trimming pared 2 bases from V and 5 bases from J, leaving 13 bases between. Germline assignment: CDR1 SEHNR and CDR2 FQNEAQ (reference sequence). The CDR3 is 14 amino acids. CDR3 in amino acids: CASSLSVGRHEQYF. The CDR3 coding sequence is TGTGCCAGCAGCTTATCCGTGGGGCGGCACGAGCAGTACTTC. The whole variable domain, filled in from reference TRBV7-9 and TRBJ2-7, reads DTGVSQNPRHKITKRGQNVTFRCDPISEHNRLYWYRQTLGQGPEFLTYFQNEAQLEKSRLLSDRFSAERPKGSFSTLEIQRTEQGDSAMYLCASSLSVGRHEQYFGPGTRLTVT.

There are many counts of this clonotype. The chain is built from TRBV28 and TRBJ1-4, with 11 bases aligning to TRBD1. The V and J ends lost 5 bases and 0 bases, in that order; junction bases with no gene match: 11. Germline CDR1 is MDHEN and CDR2 is SYDVKM. The CDR3 spans 19 residues. As DNA, the CDR3 is TGTGCCAGCAGTGCATCTTGGACAGGGGGCATAGCAACTAATGAAAAACTGTTTTTT. As protein: CASSASWTGGIATNEKLFF.